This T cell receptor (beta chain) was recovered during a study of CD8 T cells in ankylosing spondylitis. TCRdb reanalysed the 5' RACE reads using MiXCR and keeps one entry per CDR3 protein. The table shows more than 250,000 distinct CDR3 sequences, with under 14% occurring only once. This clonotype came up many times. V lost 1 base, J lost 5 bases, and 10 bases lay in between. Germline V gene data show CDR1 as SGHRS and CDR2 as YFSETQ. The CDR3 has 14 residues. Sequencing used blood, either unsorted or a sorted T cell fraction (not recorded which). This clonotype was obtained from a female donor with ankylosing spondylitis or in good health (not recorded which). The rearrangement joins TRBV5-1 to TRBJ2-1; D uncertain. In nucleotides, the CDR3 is TGCGCCAGCAGCTTGAGGCAGGACCACAATGAGCAGTTCTTC. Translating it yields CASSLRQDHNEQFF.